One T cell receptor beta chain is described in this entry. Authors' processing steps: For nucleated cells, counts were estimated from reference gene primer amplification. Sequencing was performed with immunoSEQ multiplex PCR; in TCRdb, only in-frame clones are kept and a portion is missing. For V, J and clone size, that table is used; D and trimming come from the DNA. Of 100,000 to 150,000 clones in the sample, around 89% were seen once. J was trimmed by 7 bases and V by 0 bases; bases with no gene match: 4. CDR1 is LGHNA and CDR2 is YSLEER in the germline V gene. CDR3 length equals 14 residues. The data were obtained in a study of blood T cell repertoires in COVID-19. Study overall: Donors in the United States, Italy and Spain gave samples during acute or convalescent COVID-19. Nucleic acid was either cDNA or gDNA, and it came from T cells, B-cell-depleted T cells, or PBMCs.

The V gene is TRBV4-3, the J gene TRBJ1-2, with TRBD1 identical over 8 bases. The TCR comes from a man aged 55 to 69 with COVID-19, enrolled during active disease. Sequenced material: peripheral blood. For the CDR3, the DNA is TGCGCCAGCAGCCAAGAACAGGGGGTCTCTGGCTACACCTTC. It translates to CASSQEQGVSGYTF.